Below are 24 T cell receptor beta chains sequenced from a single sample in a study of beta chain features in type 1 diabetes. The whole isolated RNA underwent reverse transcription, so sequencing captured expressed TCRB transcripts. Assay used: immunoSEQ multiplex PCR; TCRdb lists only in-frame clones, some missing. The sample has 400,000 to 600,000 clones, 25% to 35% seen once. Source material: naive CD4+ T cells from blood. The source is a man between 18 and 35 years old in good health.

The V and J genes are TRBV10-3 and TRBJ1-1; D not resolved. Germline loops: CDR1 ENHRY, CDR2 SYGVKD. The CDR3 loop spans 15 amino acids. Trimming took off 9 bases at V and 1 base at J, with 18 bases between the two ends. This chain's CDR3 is CAIAISGLPNTEAFF. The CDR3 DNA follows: TGTGCCATTGCGATAAGCGGGCTCCCGAACACTGAAGCTTTCTTT.

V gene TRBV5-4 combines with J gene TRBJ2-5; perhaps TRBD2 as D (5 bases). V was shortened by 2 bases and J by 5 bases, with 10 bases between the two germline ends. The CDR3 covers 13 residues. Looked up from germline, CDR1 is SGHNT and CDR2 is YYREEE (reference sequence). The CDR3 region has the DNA TGTGCCAGCAGCTTTGGACTGGGGGAGACCCAGTACTTC. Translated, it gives CASSFGLGETQYF.

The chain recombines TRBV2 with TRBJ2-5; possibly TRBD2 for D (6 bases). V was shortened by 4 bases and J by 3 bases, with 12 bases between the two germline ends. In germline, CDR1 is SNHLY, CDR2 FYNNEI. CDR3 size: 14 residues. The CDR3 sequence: CASSAGLAEETQYF. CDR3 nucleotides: TGTGCCAGCAGTGCGGGGTTAGCGGAAGAGACCCAGTACTTC.

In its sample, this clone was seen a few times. The chain's CDR3 is CASSSRLTSSDTQYF. DNA for the CDR3: TGTGCCAGCAGCTCCCGACTGACTAGTTCCGATACGCAGTATTTT. The chain carries TRBV7-9 and TRBJ2-3; TRBD2 is a possible D gene (6 bases). V dropped 4 bases and J dropped 6 bases, with 17 bases sitting between them. Germline CDR1 is SEHNR and CDR2 is FQNEAQ (reference sequence). The CDR3 sequence is 15 residues long.

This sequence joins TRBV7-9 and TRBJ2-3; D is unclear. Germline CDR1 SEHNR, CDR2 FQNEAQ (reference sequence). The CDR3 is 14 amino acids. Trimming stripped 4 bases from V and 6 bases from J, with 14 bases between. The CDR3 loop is CASSYPRRPDTQYF. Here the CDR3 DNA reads TGTGCCAGCAGCTACCCCCGCAGGCCGGATACGCAGTATTTT.

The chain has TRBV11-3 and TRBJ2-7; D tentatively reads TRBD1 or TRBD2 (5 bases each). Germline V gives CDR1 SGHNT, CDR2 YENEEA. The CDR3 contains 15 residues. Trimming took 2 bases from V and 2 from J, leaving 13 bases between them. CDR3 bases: TGTGCCAGCAGCTTATCCCCGGGGCCGGCCTACGAGCAGTACTTC. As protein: CASSLSPGPAYEQYF.

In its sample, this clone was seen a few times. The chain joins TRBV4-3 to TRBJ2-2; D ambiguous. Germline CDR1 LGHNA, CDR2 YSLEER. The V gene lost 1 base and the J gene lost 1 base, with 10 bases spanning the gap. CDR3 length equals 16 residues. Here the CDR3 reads CASSQGLGGNTGELFF. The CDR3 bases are TGCGCCAGCAGCCAAGGGTTGGGTGGGAACACCGGGGAGCTGTTTTTT.

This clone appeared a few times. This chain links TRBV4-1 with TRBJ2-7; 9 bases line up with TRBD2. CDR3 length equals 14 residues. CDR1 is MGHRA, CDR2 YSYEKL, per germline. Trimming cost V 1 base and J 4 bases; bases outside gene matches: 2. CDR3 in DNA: TGCGCCAGCAGCCAAGTTACTAGCGGGTACGAGCAGTACTTC. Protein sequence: CASSQVTSGYEQYF.

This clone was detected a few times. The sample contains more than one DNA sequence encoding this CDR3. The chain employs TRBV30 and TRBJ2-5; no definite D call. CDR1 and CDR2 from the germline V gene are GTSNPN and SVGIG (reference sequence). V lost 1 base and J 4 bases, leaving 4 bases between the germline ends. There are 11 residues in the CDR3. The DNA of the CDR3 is TGTGCCTGGAGTGGACGAGAGACCCAGTACTTC. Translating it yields CAWSGRETQYF.

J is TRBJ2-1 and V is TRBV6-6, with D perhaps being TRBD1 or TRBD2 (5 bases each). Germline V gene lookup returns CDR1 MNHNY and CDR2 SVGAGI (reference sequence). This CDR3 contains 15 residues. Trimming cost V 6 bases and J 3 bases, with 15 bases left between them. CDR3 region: CASRDRDQVYNEQFF. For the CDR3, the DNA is TGTGCCAGCAGAGACCGGGACCAGGTCTACAATGAGCAGTTCTTC.

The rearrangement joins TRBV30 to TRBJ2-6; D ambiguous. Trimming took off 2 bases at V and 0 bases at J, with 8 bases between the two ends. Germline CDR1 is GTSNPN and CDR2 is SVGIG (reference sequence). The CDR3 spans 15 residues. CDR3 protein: CAWSWDHSGANVLTF. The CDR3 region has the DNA TGTGCCTGGAGTTGGGATCACTCTGGGGCCAACGTCCTGACTTTC.

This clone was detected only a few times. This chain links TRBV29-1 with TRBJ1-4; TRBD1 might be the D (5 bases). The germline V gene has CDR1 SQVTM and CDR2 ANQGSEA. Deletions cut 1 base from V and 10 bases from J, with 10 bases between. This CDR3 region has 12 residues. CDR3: CSVEGQGGKLFF. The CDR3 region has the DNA TGCAGCGTTGAAGGTCAGGGAGGAAAACTGTTTTTT.

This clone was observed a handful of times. The CDR3 DNA follows: TGTGCCTGGAGAGCGGGCGGGAGTATCAACAATGAGCAGTTCTTC. Translating it yields CAWRAGGSINNEQFF. This chain connects TRBV30 to TRBJ2-1, with 7 bases fitting TRBD2. Germline loops: CDR1 GTSNPN, CDR2 SVGIG (reference sequence). The CDR3 is 15 residues long. With 3 bases clipped from V and 5 bases from J, the junction kept 10 bases outside the gene matches.

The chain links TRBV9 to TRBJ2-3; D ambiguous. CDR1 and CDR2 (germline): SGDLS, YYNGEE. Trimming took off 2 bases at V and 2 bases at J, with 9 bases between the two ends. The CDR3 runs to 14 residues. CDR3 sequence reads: CASSVRLYTDTQYF. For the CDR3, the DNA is TGTGCCAGCAGCGTTAGGCTTTACACAGATACGCAGTATTTT.

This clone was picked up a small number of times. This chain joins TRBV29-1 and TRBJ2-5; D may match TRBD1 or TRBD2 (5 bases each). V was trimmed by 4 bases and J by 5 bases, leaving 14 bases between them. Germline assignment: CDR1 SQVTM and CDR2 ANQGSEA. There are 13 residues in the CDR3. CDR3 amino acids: CSVVGGGWETQYF. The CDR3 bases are TGCAGCGTTGTAGGTGGGGGATGGGAGACCCAGTACTTC.

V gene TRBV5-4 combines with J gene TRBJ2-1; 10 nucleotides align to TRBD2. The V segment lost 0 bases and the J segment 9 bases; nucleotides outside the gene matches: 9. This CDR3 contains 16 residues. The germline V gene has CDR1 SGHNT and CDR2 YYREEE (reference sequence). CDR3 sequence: CASSLAPAGGPAEQFF. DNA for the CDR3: TGTGCCAGCAGCTTGGCCCCAGCGGGAGGGCCGGCTGAGCAGTTCTTC.

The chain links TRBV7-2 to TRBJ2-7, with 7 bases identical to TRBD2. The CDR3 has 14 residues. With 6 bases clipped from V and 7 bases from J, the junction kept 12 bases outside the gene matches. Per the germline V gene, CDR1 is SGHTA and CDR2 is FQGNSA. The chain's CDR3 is CASSFGTPGREQYF. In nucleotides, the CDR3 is TGTGCCAGCAGTTTCGGGACTCCCGGGAGGGAGCAGTACTTC.

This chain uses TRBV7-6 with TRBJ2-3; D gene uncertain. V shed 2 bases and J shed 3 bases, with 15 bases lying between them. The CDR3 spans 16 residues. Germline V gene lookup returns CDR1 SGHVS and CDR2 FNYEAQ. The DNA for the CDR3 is TGTGCCAGCAGCTTATACTCTCGGGTCCCGACAGATACGCAGTATTTT. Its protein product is CASSLYSRVPTDTQYF.

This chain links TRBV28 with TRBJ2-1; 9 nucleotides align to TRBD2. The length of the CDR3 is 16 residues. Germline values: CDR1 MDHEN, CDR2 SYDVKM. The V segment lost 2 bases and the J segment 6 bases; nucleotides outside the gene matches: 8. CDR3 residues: CASSLIGGRAPNEQFF. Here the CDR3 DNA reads TGTGCCAGCAGTTTAATCGGCGGGAGGGCCCCCAATGAGCAGTTCTTC. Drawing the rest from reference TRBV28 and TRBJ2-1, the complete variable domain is DVKVTQSSRYLVKRTGEKVFLECVQDMDHENMFWYRQDPGLGLRLIYFSYDVKMKEKGDIPEGYSVSREKKERFSLILESASTNQTSMYLCASSLIGGRAPNEQFFGPGTRLTVL.

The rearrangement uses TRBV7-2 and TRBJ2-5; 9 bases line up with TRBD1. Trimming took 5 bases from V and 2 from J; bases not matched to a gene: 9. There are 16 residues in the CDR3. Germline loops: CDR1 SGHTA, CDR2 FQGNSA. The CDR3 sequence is CASSPTTGGFQETQYF. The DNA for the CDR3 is TGTGCCAGCAGCCCTACGACAGGGGGATTTCAAGAGACCCAGTACTTC. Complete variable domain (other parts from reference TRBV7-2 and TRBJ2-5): GAGVSQSPSNKVTEKGKDVELRCDPISGHTALYWYRQSLGQGLEFLIYFQGNSAPDKSGLPSDRFSAERTGGSVSTLTIQRTQQEDSAVYLCASSPTTGGFQETQYFGPGTRLLVL.

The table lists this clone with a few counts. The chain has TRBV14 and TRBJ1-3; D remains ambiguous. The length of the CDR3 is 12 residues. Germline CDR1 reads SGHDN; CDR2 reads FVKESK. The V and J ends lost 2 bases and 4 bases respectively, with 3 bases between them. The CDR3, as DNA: TGTGCCAGCAGCCAATCCGGAAACACCATATATTTT. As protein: CASSQSGNTIYF.

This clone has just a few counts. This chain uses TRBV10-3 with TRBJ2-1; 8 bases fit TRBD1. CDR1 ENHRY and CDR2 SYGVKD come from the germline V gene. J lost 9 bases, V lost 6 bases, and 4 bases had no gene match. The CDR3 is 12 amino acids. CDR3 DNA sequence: TGTGCCATCAGCCCGGACAGGGTTGAGCAGTTCTTC. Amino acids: CAISPDRVEQFF.

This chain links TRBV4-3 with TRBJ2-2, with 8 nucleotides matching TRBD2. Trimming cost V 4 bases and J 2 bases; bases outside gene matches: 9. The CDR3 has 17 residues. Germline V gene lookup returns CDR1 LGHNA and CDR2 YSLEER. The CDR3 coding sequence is TGCGCCAGCAGCCGATGGACAGCGGGAGCCAACACCGGGGAGCTGTTTTTT. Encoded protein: CASSRWTAGANTGELFF.

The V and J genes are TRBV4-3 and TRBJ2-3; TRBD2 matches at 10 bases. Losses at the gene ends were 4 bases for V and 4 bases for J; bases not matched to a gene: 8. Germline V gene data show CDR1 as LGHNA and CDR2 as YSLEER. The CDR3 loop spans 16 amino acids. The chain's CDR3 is CASSLLGTSVADTQYF. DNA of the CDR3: TGCGCCAGCAGCCTTCTTGGGACTAGCGTCGCAGATACGCAGTATTTT.